The rows below give T cell receptor beta chains drawn from one sample of a study of CXCR3-negative and CXCR3-positive naive CD8 T cells. TCRdb re-called the 5' RACE reads; every CDR3 protein appears as one record, without DNA. The sample table includes around 40,000 distinct CDR3 sequences. The specimen was naive CXCR3- CD8+ T cells from blood. The receptor set was obtained from a human donor in good health. Some clones in this sample may be carry-over from other donors' samples. The CDR3 runs from the conserved cysteine through the conserved F or W.

j_gene: TRBJ1-6
v_gene: TRBV7-9
CDR3aa: CATSRQGGINSPLHF

j_gene: TRBJ1-3
v_gene: TRBV14
CDR3aa: CASSQDAGWGNTIYF

j_gene: TRBJ2-7
v_gene: TRBV2
CDR3aa: CASSESGLAGRSEQYF

j_gene: TRBJ2-3
v_gene: TRBV7-8
CDR3aa: CASSMRPGQTTDTQYF

j_gene: TRBJ1-1
v_gene: TRBV28
CDR3aa: CASSWHGSQNTEAFF

j_gene: TRBJ2-7
v_gene: TRBV20-1
CDR3aa: CSAGTSGDDEQYF

j_gene: TRBJ2-7
v_gene: TRBV25-1
CDR3aa: CASSGGTELAAYEQYF

j_gene: TRBJ1-1
v_gene: TRBV6-2/TRBV6-3
CDR3aa: CASSYEGWTEAFF

j_gene: TRBJ2-7
v_gene: TRBV28
CDR3aa: CAAIGGTGSYEQYF

j_gene: TRBJ2-7
v_gene: TRBV29-1
CDR3aa: CSVAPLADPYEQYF

j_gene: TRBJ2-1
v_gene: TRBV29-1
CDR3aa: CSVSTAHNEQFF

j_gene: TRBJ2-3
v_gene: TRBV6-2/TRBV6-3
CDR3aa: CASSPPGSTDTQYF

j_gene: TRBJ2-3
v_gene: TRBV4-3
CDR3aa: CASSQEVRAQAKQYF

j_gene: TRBJ1-1
v_gene: TRBV9
CDR3aa: CASTPRGGRNTEAFF

j_gene: TRBJ2-7
v_gene: TRBV20-1
CDR3aa: CSPEARGQGSYEQYF

j_gene: TRBJ1-1
v_gene: TRBV20-1
CDR3aa: CSAREPTDTGEGTEAFF

j_gene: TRBJ2-3
v_gene: TRBV9
CDR3aa: CASSESPTDTQYF

j_gene: TRBJ1-1
v_gene: TRBV20-1
CDR3aa: CSARDLGDTEAFF

j_gene: TRBJ2-7
v_gene: TRBV7-9
CDR3aa: CASSSGWSGSYEQYF

j_gene: TRBJ2-7
v_gene: TRBV9
CDR3aa: CASTGGPSEQYF

j_gene: TRBJ2-5
v_gene: TRBV19
CDR3aa: CASSRQAWYQETQYF

j_gene: TRBJ1-4
v_gene: TRBV4-2
CDR3aa: CASSQREAGYEKLFF

j_gene: TRBJ1-5
v_gene: TRBV28
CDR3aa: CASSFEGDYSNQPQHF

j_gene: TRBJ2-3
v_gene: TRBV7-9
CDR3aa: CASSSLAGGTDTQYF

j_gene: TRBJ2-3
v_gene: TRBV12-3/TRBV12-4
CDR3aa: CASSSVSTDTQYF

j_gene: TRBJ2-2
v_gene: TRBV4-3
CDR3aa: CASSQEDTNTGELFF

j_gene: TRBJ2-7
v_gene: TRBV6-5
CDR3aa: CASSLQGLEQYF

j_gene: TRBJ1-1
v_gene: TRBV29-1
CDR3aa: CSDQDPGTGARNTEAFF

j_gene: TRBJ2-7
v_gene: TRBV9
CDR3aa: CASSPPGTPYEQYF